This T cell receptor beta chain was recorded in a study of blood T cell repertoires in COVID-19. Only in-frame clones appear in the TCRdb table, and some are missing; sequencing was by immunoSEQ multiplex PCR. The sample records around 40,000 clones, 85% to 90% being singletons. The specimen was peripheral blood. This clonotype was obtained from a man aged 50 to 59 with active or convalescent COVID-19.

The CDR3 sequence is CASSVAGRETQYF. In nucleotides, the CDR3 is TGCGCCAGCAGCGTCGCAGGCCGGGAGACCCAGTACTTC. V is TRBV5-1 and J is TRBJ2-5; D ambiguous. Trimming took off 4 bases at V and 5 bases at J, with 12 bases between the two ends. Germline-derived CDR1 and CDR2 are SGHRS and YFSETQ. The CDR3 totals 13 residues.